This record concerns one T cell receptor (beta chain) sequence. There is no known antigen for this receptor. No base quality information exists; no much larger clone differs at one position. Based on the germline V gene, the CDR1 and CDR2 sequences are MNHNS and SASEGT. Trimming takes 11 bases off V and 3 bases off J; junction bases not matched to a gene: 4. The CDR3 runs 13 amino acids, cysteine and phenylalanine included. The read is trimmed to its CDR3 DNA, 39 bases read in frame from base 1. A FACSAria II was used to sort memory CD4+ T cells, defined as single viable CD3+CD4+CD8-CD45RO+ cells. CMV serostatus was determined using a Roche Elecsys assay that detects serum IgG against CMV pp150, pp28, p38 and p52. After the samples were thawed, total CD4+ T cells were enriched through positive selection using CD4 magnetic microbeads. Samples originated from another study that specifically interrogated the CD4+ T cell memory repertoire. Peripheral blood mononuclear cells were isolated and cryopreserved according to standard operating procedures, and serum was kept at -80 degrees C. The staining used CD3-PerCP (BW264/56), CD4-APC (RPA-T4), CD45RO-PE (UCHT1) and CD8-Pacific Orange (3B5) antibodies, and Sytox blue was used to exclude non-viable cells.

Genomic DNA was extracted from sorted cells with the Quick-DNA Microprep Kit. Amplification of TCRbeta DNA was done with the immunoSEQ hsTCRbeta kit, following the protocol from the manufacturer. An Illumina MiSeq instrument was used to sequence the TCRbeta libraries. In the authors' own workflow: Removing out-of-frame sequences left 2,204,828 distinct TCRbeta sequences, an average of about 70,000 per individual. Each individual was scored by the count of 150 to 200 previously reported CMV-associated TCRbeta sequences and the total productive distinct TCRbeta count. A beta-binomial model was reimplemented in Python, and random forests from scikit-learn, run with default parameters, were trained on data from the US cohort. Classifier performance on the Belgian cohort was summarized as median AUC with percentile confidence intervals over 10,000 bootstrap iterations. TCRdb holds this immuneACCESS table with in-frame rearrangements only. Some clones are missing; in checked studies, unresolved V genes explain under half, and the rest has no known cause. V, J and clone size are taken as reported in that table, and D and trimming were inferred from the DNA itself. This sample holds tens of thousands of clones; around four fifths were observed only once. The ten largest clonotypes hold about 0.6% of the sample.

The source of the sample is a study of memory CD4+ T cells and cytomegalovirus serostatus (dated by TCRdb to 2018 to 2020). With regard to the full study: The cohort comprised 35 or so healthy Belgian adults, 9 CMV seropositive and some 24 CMV seronegative. The study sequenced CD4+ memory TCRbeta repertoires of a Belgian cohort with known cytomegalovirus serostatus to replicate a published TCR-based CMV serostatus classifier. Overall study outcomes, separate from this receptor: On the Belgian cohort, the classifier based on the original framework reached a median bootstrapped AUC of approximately 0.95, with a 95% CI of 0.76-1.00. CMV serostatus prediction reached a median bootstrapped AUC of 0.95 with the original framework and 0.91 with a US-trained random forest. The results were read as suggesting that the CMV-associated TCR signature is, for the most part, present in the CD4+ memory repertoire. Only CD4+CD45RO+ memory cells were sequenced, in contrast to the original study, in which naive and memory CD4+ and CD8+ populations were covered. Of under 200 previously reported CMV-associated TCRbeta sequences, about 68 appeared in the CD4+ memory repertoires, each in one to five individuals.

The chain is assembled from TRBV6-1 and TRBJ2-6, and 7 junction bases match TRBD1. Sequenced input: memory CD4+ T cells from blood. The TCR sequence derives from an adult in good health and CMV-seronegative. The DNA sequence follows: TGTGCCGTCCGACAGGGTGGGGCCAACGTCCTGACTTTC. Translation gives CAVRQGGANVLTF.